The 5 T cell receptor beta chains in this list originate from one sample, sequenced in a study of blood T cell repertoires in COVID-19. Sequencing used immunoSEQ multiplex PCR; TCRdb keeps in-frame clones, though not all of them. The table has around 230,000 clones, about 82% seen once. The specimen was peripheral blood. All receptors derive from a man in his fifties or sixties with COVID-19, enrolled during active disease.

The chain recombines TRBV18 with TRBJ2-1; TRBD2 might be the D (7 bases). Germline values: CDR1 KGHSH, CDR2 LQKENI. CDR3 length: 16 amino acids. Deletions cut 2 bases from V and 6 bases from J, with 17 bases between. The CDR3 DNA reads as TGTGCCAGCTCACCAACCGGGGGGCACGGTCTCAATGAGCAGTTCTTC. It specifies CASSPTGGHGLNEQFF.

The chain uses TRBV7-2 and TRBJ2-3; unclear D gene. The germline V gene has CDR1 SGHTA and CDR2 FQGNSA. The CDR3 is 14 amino acids. V lost 1 base and J 2 bases, leaving 7 bases between the germline ends. The CDR3 nucleotides are TGTGCCAGCAGCTTAGGGGCATTCACAGATACGCAGTATTTT. Its translation: CASSLGAFTDTQYF.

The rearrangement joins TRBV3-1 (or the pseudogene TRBV3-2) to TRBJ2-4, with D possibly being TRBD2 (6 bases). The V gene's germline CDR1 is LGHDT and CDR2 YNNKEL (reference sequence). The CDR3 sequence is 16 residues long. Trimming removed 0 bases from V and 2 bases from J, with 11 bases in between. The CDR3 is CASSQEGLLSKNIQYF. The DNA of the CDR3 is TGTGCCAGCAGCCAAGAGGGACTGCTCTCCAAAAACATTCAGTACTTC.

This sequence joins TRBV6-5 and TRBJ1-1; D not certain. Germline loops: CDR1 MNHEY, CDR2 SVGAGI. The germline V and J ends were trimmed by 5 bases and 5 bases, with 12 bases remaining between them. The CDR3 runs to 13 residues. The CDR3: CASSLTTWTEAFF. CDR3 coding DNA: TGTGCCAGCAGTCTCACCACATGGACTGAAGCTTTCTTT.

This clone occurred once. CDR3 DNA sequence: TGTGCCAGCAGCCCCACAGGGATAGGCGCTGAAGCTTTCTTT. Its translation is CASSPTGIGAEAFF. The V call is TRBV14, the J call TRBJ1-1, with a tentative D call TRBD1 (6 bases). V gave up 4 bases and J gave up 6 bases, with 15 bases separating them. Germline-derived CDR1 and CDR2 are SGHDN and FVKESK. There are 14 residues in the CDR3.